The 5 T cell receptor beta chains in this list originate from one sample, sequenced in a study of T cell responses to AZD1222 COVID-19 vaccine. Produced via immunoSEQ multiplex PCR; TCRdb's table is partial and in-frame only. The table includes 80,000 or so clones, roughly 88% detected once. The starting material was peripheral blood, obtained 28 days after the second AZD1222 dose. The receptors here all came from an adult who received the AZD1222 COVID-19 vaccine.

This sequence joins TRBV28 and TRBJ1-6; 7 nucleotides agree with TRBD1. V gave up 5 bases and J gave up 9 bases; unmatched junction bases: 10. The CDR3 is made up of 15 amino acids. Germline values: CDR1 MDHEN, CDR2 SYDVKM. The CDR3 coding sequence is TGTGCCAGCAGTGGAAACAGGGGAATGGGTTCACCCCTCCACTTT. It encodes CASSGNRGMGSPLHF.

The rearrangement links TRBV6-2 or TRBV6-3 to TRBJ1-5; possible D gene TRBD1, 6 bases. V was shortened by 1 base and J by 13 bases, with 11 bases between the two germline ends. Germline V gene sequence: CDR1 MNHEY, CDR2 SVGEGT. This CDR3 is built from 12 residues. This CDR3 is CASSYFGTSQHF. CDR3 bases: TGTGCCAGCAGTTACTTTGGGACATCGCAGCATTTT.

The CDR3 DNA reads as TGTGCCAGCACCATCCAGGAGTTATATGGCTACACCTTC. Residues: CASTIQELYGYTF. The rearrangement joins TRBV7-9 to TRBJ1-2; D ambiguous. CDR3 length equals 13 residues. Germline V gene sequence: CDR1 SEHNR, CDR2 FQNEAQ (reference sequence). The germline V and J ends were trimmed by 7 bases and 5 bases, with 14 bases remaining between them.

In its sample, this clone was seen a few times. The rearrangement links TRBV10-3 to TRBJ1-5, with D perhaps matching TRBD1 (6 bases). Germline CDR1 ENHRY, CDR2 SYGVKD. The V end was cut by 4 bases, the J end by 4 bases, with 11 bases between. This CDR3 is 14 amino acids long. This CDR3 reads CAISVDRVNQPQHF. CDR3 coding DNA: TGTGCCATCAGTGTGGACAGAGTTAATCAGCCCCAGCATTTT.

This sequence joins TRBV28 and TRBJ1-1; D gene ambiguous. Germline lookup yields CDR1 MDHEN and CDR2 SYDVKM. The CDR3 consists of 12 residues. The ends were cut back, 5 bases at V and 8 bases at J, with 12 bases in the middle. The CDR3 protein is CASSPYIPEAFF. The CDR3 DNA reads TGTGCCAGCAGTCCCTATATCCCGGAAGCTTTCTTT.